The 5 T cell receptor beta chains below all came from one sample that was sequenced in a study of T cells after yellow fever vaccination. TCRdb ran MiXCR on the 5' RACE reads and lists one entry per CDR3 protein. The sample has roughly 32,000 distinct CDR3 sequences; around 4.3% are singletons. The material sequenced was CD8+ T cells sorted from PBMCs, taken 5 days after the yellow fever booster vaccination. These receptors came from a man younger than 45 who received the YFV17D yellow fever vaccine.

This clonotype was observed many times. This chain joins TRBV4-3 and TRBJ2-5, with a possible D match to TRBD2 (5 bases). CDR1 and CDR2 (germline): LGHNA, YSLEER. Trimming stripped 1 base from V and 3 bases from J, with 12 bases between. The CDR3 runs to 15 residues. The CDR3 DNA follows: TGCGCCAGCAGCCAAGTCGTGGACTTAAAAGAGACCCAGTACTTC. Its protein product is CASSQVVDLKETQYF.

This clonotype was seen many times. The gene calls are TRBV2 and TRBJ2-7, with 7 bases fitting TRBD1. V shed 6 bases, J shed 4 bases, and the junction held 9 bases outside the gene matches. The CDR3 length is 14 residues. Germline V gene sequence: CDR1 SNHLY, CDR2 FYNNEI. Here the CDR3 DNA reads TGTGCCAGCAGCCCAGGGGGACAGCTTTACGAGCAGTACTTC. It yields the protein CASSPGGQLYEQYF. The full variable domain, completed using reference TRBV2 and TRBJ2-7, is EPEVTQTPSHQVTQMGQEVILRCVPISNHLYFYWYRQILGQKVEFLVSFYNNEISEKSEIFDDQFSVERPDGSNFTLKIRSTKLEDSAMYFCASSPGGQLYEQYFGPGTRLTVT.

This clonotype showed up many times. CDR3 region: CSAPSGEAENHGIHYYGYTF. The CDR3 nucleotides are TGCAGTGCCCCCTCTGGCGAGGCGGAAAATCACGGGATCCACTACTATGGCTACACCTTC. This chain links TRBV20-1 with TRBJ1-2; no definite D call. This CDR3 has 20 amino acids. Germline values: CDR1 DFQATT, CDR2 SNEGSKA (reference sequence). Deletions cut 6 bases from V and 3 bases from J, with 35 bases between.

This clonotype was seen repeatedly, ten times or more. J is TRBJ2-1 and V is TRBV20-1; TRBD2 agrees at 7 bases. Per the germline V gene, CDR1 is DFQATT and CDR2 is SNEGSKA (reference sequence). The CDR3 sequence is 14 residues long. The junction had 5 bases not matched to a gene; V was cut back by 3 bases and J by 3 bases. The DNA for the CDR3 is TGCAGTGCTAGCGGGCGGGAGTTCTACAATGAGCAGTTCTTC. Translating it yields CSASGREFYNEQFF.

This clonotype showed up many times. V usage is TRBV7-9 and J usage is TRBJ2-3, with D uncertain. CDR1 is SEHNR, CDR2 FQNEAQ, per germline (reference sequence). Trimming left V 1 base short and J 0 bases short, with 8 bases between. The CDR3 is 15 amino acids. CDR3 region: CASSLGIASTDTQYF. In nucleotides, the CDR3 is TGTGCCAGCAGCTTAGGAATCGCTAGCACAGATACGCAGTATTTT.